Each of the 12 T cell receptor beta chains below was sequenced from the same sample in a study of blood T cells in healthy people across ages. Primed by a sample-barcoded 5' primer and a J-beta primer mix, a second PCR proceeded for about 7 to 12 cycles. TCRdb re-called the 5' RACE reads with MiXCR, one entry per CDR3 protein. The sample yields around 600,000 distinct CDR3 sequences, roughly 43% seen once. Sequencing input: blood. All receptors come from an older man in good health.

The rearrangement joins TRBV5-1 to TRBJ2-3; 9 bases map to TRBD2. The CDR3 has 15 amino acids. J was trimmed by 5 bases and V by 6 bases; bases with no gene match: 10. CDR1 and CDR2 from the germline V gene are SGHRS and YFSETQ. The CDR3 nucleotides are TGCGCCAGCACCAAAGGCAGCGGGAGGCTAGATACGCAGTATTTT. Protein: CASTKGSGRLDTQYF.

This clonotype was found a few times. This sequence joins TRBV12-3 or TRBV12-4 and TRBJ2-3; D ambiguous. Trimming stripped 2 bases from V and 10 bases from J, with 7 bases between. The CDR3 is 11 residues long. CDR3 coding DNA: TGTGCCAGCAGTTTACGGAACTCGCAGTATTTT. This encodes CASSLRNSQYF.

This clonotype has just a few counts. The chain links TRBV12-3 or TRBV12-4 to TRBJ2-4; TRBD1 agrees at 9 bases. This CDR3 has 15 residues. Trimming at V came to 5 bases and at J to 3 bases, leaving 5 bases not matched to a gene. CDR3 protein: CASSPPDRGKNIQYF. CDR3 nucleotides: TGTGCCAGCAGTCCCCCGGACAGGGGCAAAAACATTCAGTACTTC.

Of note for this clonotype: A junction boundary mismatches the germline segment, possibly from a read error. V usage is TRBV7-2 and J usage is TRBJ2-7; 10 bases map to TRBD2. The CDR3 extends over 14 amino acids. Germline V lookup: CDR1 SGHTA, CDR2 FQGNSA. CDR3 amino acids: CAGSLGTSVEEQYF. The CDR3 DNA sequence: TGTGCCGGCAGCTTAGGGACTAGCGTTGAAGAGCAGTACTTC.

J is TRBJ2-5 and V is TRBV28, with TRBD2 matching 7 bases. This CDR3 region has 15 residues. Trimming cost V 2 bases and J 2 bases; bases outside gene matches: 5. The V gene's germline CDR1 is MDHEN and CDR2 SYDVKM. The CDR3 reads CASSLPPGLQETQYF. The CDR3 DNA reads TGTGCCAGCAGTTTACCTCCGGGACTACAAGAGACCCAGTACTTC.

This chain links TRBV28 with TRBJ1-1; the match to TRBD1 covers 9 bases. Germline trimming cut 6 bases from V and 6 bases from J; bases unmatched to any gene: 11. Germline lookup yields CDR1 MDHEN and CDR2 SYDVKM. There are 15 residues in the CDR3. CDR3 sequence: CASSPAGTGFPEAFF. The CDR3 DNA is TGTGCCAGCAGCCCCGCGGGGACAGGGTTCCCTGAAGCTTTCTTT.

The CDR3 DNA reads as TGTGCCAGCAGCTTAGCTGTAGGGGGTGCCGATGGCTACACCTTC. Translation gives CASSLAVGGADGYTF. The chain couples TRBV7-2 to TRBJ1-2; weak D call: TRBD1 (6 bases). With 0 bases removed from V and 6 bases from J, the gap between germline ends came to 14 bases. The CDR3 totals 15 residues. CDR1 SGHTA and CDR2 FQGNSA come from the germline V gene.

This clonotype was detected only a few times. The chain recombines TRBV7-9 with TRBJ1-2, with 8 bases matching TRBD1. V was pared by 6 bases and J by 4 bases, with 10 bases of the junction left unmatched. The CDR3 extends over 15 amino acids. CDR1 is SEHNR, CDR2 FQNEAQ, per germline (reference sequence). The CDR3 region has the DNA TGTGCCAGCAGTATTAATGACAGGGGCGGCTATGGCTACACCTTC. It yields the protein CASSINDRGGYGYTF.

This clonotype was observed a few times. This chain's CDR3 is CASGTPYEQYF. CDR3 DNA sequence: TGTGCCAGTGGTACCCCCTACGAGCAGTACTTC. J is TRBJ2-7 and V is TRBV6-6; D remains unclear. V was cut by 9 bases and J by 2 bases, with 8 bases left in between. This CDR3 has 11 amino acids. The V gene's germline CDR1 is MNHNY and CDR2 SVGAGI (reference sequence).

This clonotype appeared many times. CDR3 loop: CASRTGADETQYF. The CDR3 DNA reads as TGTGCCAGCAGGACAGGGGCCGACGAGACCCAGTACTTC. The V call is TRBV6-6, the J call TRBJ2-5, with 8 bases fitting TRBD1. The V gene end was trimmed by 6 bases and the J gene end by 5 bases; junction bases not matched to a gene: 5. The CDR3 runs to 13 residues. Germline V CDR1 and CDR2: MNHNY, SVGAGI (reference sequence).

V and J are TRBV28 and TRBJ2-5; TRBD1 aligns across 9 bases. The J call is in doubt because the DNA end fits TRBJ2-7 better. The CDR3 is made up of 15 amino acids. CDR1 is MDHEN, CDR2 SYDVKM, per germline. The CDR3 nucleotides read TGTGCCAGCAGTCCCCGGGACAGGGCATTATCCGAGCAGTACTTC. Translation gives CASSPRDRALSEQYF.

About this clonotype: This may be a read error, as it is one base from a much larger clone. This chain connects TRBV10-3 to TRBJ2-5; TRBD2 matches 8 bases. Germline-derived CDR1 and CDR2 are ENHRY and SYGVKD. V dropped 7 bases and J dropped 4; count of bases not matched to a gene: 5. The CDR3 consists of 13 residues. The CDR3 loop is CAIKAGGRETQYF. The CDR3 DNA sequence: TGTGCCATCAAGGCGGGGGGCCGAGAGACCCAGTACTTC.